The entry below describes one T cell receptor (beta chain). Its antigen remains unknown. Deletions cut 0 bases from V and 9 bases from J, with 21 bases between. CDR3 size: 16 residues. Germline assignment: CDR1 ENHRY and CDR2 SYGVKD. The data derive from a study of T cell responses to AZD1222 COVID-19 vaccine. General study findings and limits: Only a handful of AZD1222 recipients, roughly six in all, had baseline seropositivity. White British people made up most donors, females outnumbered males, and clonal diversity was possibly underestimated. The study sampled repertoires only after the peak T cell response.

Generated by immunoSEQ multiplex PCR, the TCRdb table keeps only in-frame clones and is missing some. This table has approximately 97,000 clones, less than 90% appearing once. The specimen comprised peripheral blood, sampled on day 0 of AZD1222 vaccination. The V and J genes are TRBV10-3 and TRBJ2-7, with D maybe TRBD1 (6 bases). This clonotype originated in an adult in good health. CDR3 coding DNA: TGTGCCATCAGTGAGTCCGAACCCGGGACAAGGAGCGGGCAGTACTTC. It translates to CAISESEPGTRSGQYF.